These 23 T cell receptor beta chains were sequenced from one sample in a study of Graves' ophthalmopathy and Graves' hyperthyroidism. Amplification from RNA transcripts yielded the TCR beta CDR3 regions. First-round RT-PCR used HTBI primers; second-round multiplex PCR followed. TCRdb redid the calling of the multiplex PCR reads with MiXCR, one entry per CDR3 protein. The sample has under 350,000 distinct CDR3 sequences; roughly 15% are singletons. The sequenced material came from peripheral blood. The receptors derive from an adult man with Graves' ophthalmopathy.

This clonotype was seen many times. The chain is built from TRBV6-1 and TRBJ1-2, with D possibly matching TRBD1 (6 bases). V shed 6 bases and J shed 4 bases, with 18 bases lying between them. The V gene's germline CDR1 is MNHNS and CDR2 SASEGT. The CDR3 runs to 15 residues. CDR3 bases: TGTGCCAGCAGACCTATCGAGGGACACATCTATGGCTACACCTTC. Residues: CASRPIEGHIYGYTF.

This clonotype was detected many times. The chain combines TRBV7-3 with TRBJ1-6, with D possibly matching TRBD1 (6 bases). Trimming removed 5 bases from V and 7 bases from J, with 18 bases in between. This CDR3 contains 16 residues. The germline V gene has CDR1 SGHTA and CDR2 FQGTGA. The CDR3 protein is CASSLGGPRENSPLHF. The DNA of the CDR3 is TGTGCCAGCAGCCTCGGGGGGCCCCGAGAGAATTCACCCCTCCACTTT.

This clonotype was detected many times. This rearrangement joins TRBV5-4 to TRBJ2-5, with a tentative D call TRBD1 (5 bases). CDR1 SGHNT and CDR2 YYREEE come from the germline V gene (reference sequence). V was clipped by 6 bases and J by 1 base, with 10 bases between them. The CDR3 is 13 residues long. CDR3 loop: CASKGAFQETQYF. In DNA, the CDR3 is TGTGCCAGCAAAGGGGCTTTCCAAGAGACCCAGTACTTC.

This clonotype was seen at least ten times. V and J are TRBV7-3 and TRBJ1-2; D possibly corresponds to TRBD1 (6 bases). The germline CDR1 and CDR2 sequences are SGHTA and FQGTGA. V gave up 5 bases and J gave up 0 bases, with 13 bases separating them. The CDR3 has 15 amino acids. This CDR3 reads CASSTTGQTNYGYTF. As DNA, the CDR3 is TGTGCCAGCAGCACTACGGGACAAACTAACTATGGCTACACCTTC. Full variable domain (remainder filled in from reference TRBV7-3 and TRBJ1-2): GAGVSQTPSNKVTEKGKYVELRCDPISGHTALYWYRQSLGQGPEFLIYFQGTGAADDSGLPNDRFFAVRPEGSVSTLKIQRTERGDSAVYLCASSTTGQTNYGYTFGSGTRLTVV.

This clonotype was detected many times. This rearrangement joins TRBV11-2 to TRBJ1-1; perhaps TRBD1 as D (6 bases). CDR1 and CDR2 (germline): SGHAT, FQNNGV. Trimming left V 6 bases short and J 2 bases short, with 10 bases between. CDR3 size: 13 residues. CDR3 protein: CASSLQGNTEAFF. The CDR3 DNA sequence: TGTGCCAGCAGTCTACAGGGTAACACTGAAGCTTTCTTT.

This clonotype occurred many times. The chain couples TRBV20-1 to TRBJ1-1, with a possible D match to TRBD1 (5 bases). Per the germline V gene, CDR1 is DFQATT and CDR2 is SNEGSKA (reference sequence). The CDR3 spans 13 residues. V dropped 2 bases and J dropped 4 bases, with 11 bases sitting between them. This chain's CDR3 is CSARRPQGTEAFF. The CDR3 DNA follows: TGCAGTGCTAGAAGGCCCCAGGGCACTGAAGCTTTCTTT.

This clonotype has a count of ten or more. The genes are TRBV5-4 and TRBJ2-5, with 7 nucleotides matching TRBD2. CDR3 length: 16 amino acids. Trimming removed 4 bases from V and 5 bases from J; junction bases left unmatched: 14. Germline CDR1 SGHNT, CDR2 YYREEE (reference sequence). Here the CDR3 DNA reads TGTGCCAGCAGCCAAAAGAAAAGGGACGGGGGGGAGACCCAGTACTTC. Protein sequence: CASSQKKRDGGETQYF.

The chain uses TRBV28 and TRBJ1-1; perhaps TRBD1 as D (6 bases). The CDR3 is made up of 17 amino acids. The germline V gene has CDR1 MDHEN and CDR2 SYDVKM. Trimming stripped 3 bases from V and 7 bases from J, with 24 bases between. In nucleotides, the CDR3 is TGTGCCAGCAGTTTCGACCTTTATTCGGGGGCGCGTGGTGAAGCTTTCTTT. It yields the protein CASSFDLYSGARGEAFF.

This clonotype was recorded many times. This rearrangement joins TRBV11-1 to TRBJ1-3; D possibly corresponds to TRBD1 (5 bases). The CDR3 is 16 amino acids. Trimming took off 1 base at V and 4 bases at J, with 14 bases between the two ends. In germline, CDR1 is SGHAT, CDR2 FQDESV (reference sequence). The DNA for the CDR3 is TGTGCCAGCAGCTTAGGTGGGGGAGCCGGAGGAAACACCATATATTTT. Protein sequence: CASSLGGGAGGNTIYF.

This clonotype was observed many times. The chain couples TRBV25-1 to TRBJ2-1; 9 bases align to TRBD2. V lost 2 bases and J lost 5; bases outside the gene matches: 4. The CDR3 has 15 amino acids. Germline lookup yields CDR1 MGHDK and CDR2 SYGVNS. CDR3 sequence reads: CASSELLAGNNEQFF. CDR3 DNA sequence: TGTGCCAGCAGTGAACTTCTAGCGGGGAACAATGAGCAGTTCTTC.

The V call is TRBV20-1, the J call TRBJ1-1, with 7 positions matching TRBD1. The CDR3 is made up of 13 amino acids. Germline V gene sequence: CDR1 DFQATT, CDR2 SNEGSKA (reference sequence). After removal of 5 bases from V and 4 bases from J, the junction contained 7 bases not matched to a gene. The CDR3, as DNA: TGCAGTGCTGAGACAGGGCTGGCCACTGAAGCTTTCTTT. Its translation is CSAETGLATEAFF.

This clonotype was detected many times. The chain carries TRBV15 and TRBJ2-5; D tentatively reads TRBD1 or TRBD2 (5 bases each). Trimming took off 5 bases at V and 4 bases at J, with 11 bases between the two ends. The CDR3 has 13 amino acids. Germline V gene sequence: CDR1 LNHNV, CDR2 YYDKDF (reference sequence). In nucleotides, the CDR3 is TGTGCCACCAGCGCCGGGACCGTAGAGACCCAGTACTTC. Its translation: CATSAGTVETQYF. The variable domain in full, completed from reference TRBV15 and TRBJ2-5, reads DAMVIQNPRYQVTQFGKPVTLSCSQTLNHNVMYWYQQKSSQAPKLLFHYYDKDFNNEADTPDNFQSRRPNTSFCFLDIRSPGLGDTAMYLCATSAGTVETQYFGPGTRLLVL.

This clonotype was seen repeatedly, ten times or more. The chain carries TRBV5-1 and TRBJ1-1, with D perhaps TRBD1 (6 bases). The germline V gene has CDR1 SGHRS and CDR2 YFSETQ. The CDR3 sequence is 15 residues long. V lost 4 bases and J lost 1, with 14 bases in between. The DNA of the CDR3 is TGCGCCAGCAGCCCGGGACATGGCGCGAACACTGAAGCTTTCTTT. Amino acid sequence: CASSPGHGANTEAFF.

This clonotype came up many times. The V call is TRBV29-1, the J call TRBJ2-5; TRBD1 agrees at 7 bases. V shed 5 bases, J shed 1 base, and the junction held 7 bases outside the gene matches. The length of the CDR3 is 14 residues. Germline V CDR1 and CDR2: SQVTM, ANQGSEA. CDR3 nucleotides: TGCAGCGTTCCACTTGGGGACAGCCAAGAGACCCAGTACTTC. This codes for CSVPLGDSQETQYF.

The chain has TRBV6-1 and TRBJ2-7, with D hard to call. V was clipped by 5 bases and J by 0 bases, with 11 bases between them. The length of the CDR3 is 14 residues. The V gene's germline CDR1 is MNHNS and CDR2 SASEGT. CDR3 sequence: CASSRLSDSYEQYF. As DNA, the CDR3 is TGTGCCAGCAGTCGCTTGAGCGACTCCTACGAGCAGTACTTC.

DNA of the CDR3: TGCGCCAGCAGCCAACAAACGAGGACGGACGAGCAGTACTTC. This translates into CASSQQTRTDEQYF. The chain joins TRBV4-1 to TRBJ2-7, with unresolved D. Germline lookup yields CDR1 MGHRA and CDR2 YSYEKL. Trimming removed 2 bases from V and 5 bases from J, with 13 bases in between. This CDR3 comprises 14 residues.

This clonotype was counted ten times or more. The rearrangement joins TRBV5-1 to TRBJ2-2; no clear D. V gave up 1 base and J gave up 2 bases, with 9 bases separating them. The length of the CDR3 is 15 residues. Per the germline V gene, CDR1 is SGHRS and CDR2 is YFSETQ. The CDR3: CASSLFTTNTGELFF. CDR3 nucleotides: TGCGCCAGCAGCTTGTTCACAACAAACACCGGGGAGCTGTTTTTT.

Ten or more counts support this clonotype. The chain recombines TRBV7-2 with TRBJ1-1; D is ambiguous. V was shortened by 1 base and J by 6 bases, with 12 bases between the two germline ends. This CDR3 is 14 amino acids long. Germline V gene lookup returns CDR1 SGHTA and CDR2 FQGNSA. CDR3 nucleotides: TGTGCCAGCAGCTTAGTGTCAGGATCTGCTGAAGCTTTCTTT. Its translation: CASSLVSGSAEAFF.

In its sample, this clonotype was seen many times. The chain is built from TRBV20-1 and TRBJ1-1; D not certain. The CDR3 spans 11 residues. Germline V gene sequence: CDR1 DFQATT, CDR2 SNEGSKA (reference sequence). V lost 1 base to trimming and J lost 6 bases, with 6 bases between them. The CDR3 is CSARGAAEAFF. CDR3 sequence (DNA): TGCAGTGCTAGAGGGGCAGCTGAAGCTTTCTTT.

This clonotype was observed many times. V is TRBV3-1 and J is TRBJ1-5; D remains ambiguous. Germline V lookup: CDR1 LGHDT, CDR2 YNNKEL (reference sequence). The CDR3 contains 12 residues. V was clipped by 4 bases and J by 6 bases, with 7 bases between them. Here the CDR3 reads CASSLSSQPQHF. In DNA form, the CDR3 reads TGTGCCAGCAGCCTCTCAAGTCAGCCCCAGCATTTT.

At least ten counts were recorded for this clonotype. In nucleotides, the CDR3 is TGCGCCAGCAGCCAAGGAGTATCGTATTGGATCGCTGAAGCTTTCTTT. This sequence encodes CASSQGVSYWIAEAFF. The chain recombines TRBV4-1 with TRBJ1-1; D is ambiguous. In germline, CDR1 is MGHRA, CDR2 YSYEKL. Trimming removed 1 base at V and 6 bases at J, with 18 bases between. The CDR3 covers 16 residues.

In this sample, this clonotype turned up many times. The chain uses TRBV6-1 and TRBJ1-3, with D hard to call. Trimming cost V 6 bases and J 0 bases, with 12 bases left between them. The CDR3 is 15 residues long. CDR1 is MNHNS and CDR2 is SASEGT in the germline V gene. For the CDR3, the DNA is TGTGCCAGCAGCAGGACGGCCGACTCTGGAAACACCATATATTTT. Protein product: CASSRTADSGNTIYF.

The chain links TRBV6-1 to TRBJ1-5, with 8 bases fitting TRBD1. Germline CDR1 is MNHNS and CDR2 is SASEGT. J was trimmed by 4 bases and V by 6 bases; bases with no gene match: 8. This CDR3 comprises 15 residues. This chain's CDR3 is CASSPRQGWNQPQHF. CDR3 bases: TGTGCCAGCAGCCCCCGACAGGGGTGGAATCAGCCCCAGCATTTT.